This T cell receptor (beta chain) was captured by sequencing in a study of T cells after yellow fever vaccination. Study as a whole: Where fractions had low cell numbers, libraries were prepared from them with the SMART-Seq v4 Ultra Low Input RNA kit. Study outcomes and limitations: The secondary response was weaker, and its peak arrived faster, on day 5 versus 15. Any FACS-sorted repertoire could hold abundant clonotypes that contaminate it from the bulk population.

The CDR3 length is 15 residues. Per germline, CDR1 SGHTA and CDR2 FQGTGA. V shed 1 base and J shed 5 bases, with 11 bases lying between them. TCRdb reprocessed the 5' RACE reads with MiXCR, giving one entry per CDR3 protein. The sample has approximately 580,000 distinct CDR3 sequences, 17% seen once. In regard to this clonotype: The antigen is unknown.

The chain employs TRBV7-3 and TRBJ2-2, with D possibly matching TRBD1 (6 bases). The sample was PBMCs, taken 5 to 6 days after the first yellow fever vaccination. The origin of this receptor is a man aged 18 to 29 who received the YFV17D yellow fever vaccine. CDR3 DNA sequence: TGTGCCAGCAGCTTAAGGGTCAGGGGTACCGGGGAGCTGTTTTTT. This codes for CASSLRVRGTGELFF.